The next 4 T cell receptor beta chains were all read from a single sample in a study of shared clonotypes between healthy human individuals. Profiled with immunoSEQ multiplex PCR; TCRdb holds only in-frame clones, not every one. Here the sample spans over 2,000,000 clones, 90% to 95% being singletons. The naive CD8 fraction comprised CD45RO-negative cells positively selected for CCR7 and excluded terminally differentiated effector memory CD45RA+ cells. The material sequenced was naive CD8+ T cells from PBMCs. All receptors come from a man younger than 30 in good health. Some clones in this sample may be carry-over from other donors' samples.

This clone was observed a single time. The CDR3, as DNA: TGTGCCAGCAGCTTAGCAGTTTCCGGGGCCAACGTCCTGACTTTC. As protein: CASSLAVSGANVLTF. The chain uses TRBV13 and TRBJ2-6, with unresolved D. V was cut by 1 base and J by 4 bases, with 8 bases left in between. This CDR3 contains 15 residues. Germline CDR1 is PRHDT and CDR2 is FYEKMQ (reference sequence).

Note on this clone: This same CDR3 is encoded by further DNA sequences in the sample. V is TRBV28 and J is TRBJ2-3, with TRBD2 as a possible D gene (5 bases). The length of the CDR3 is 15 residues. V dropped 5 bases and J dropped 0 bases, with 12 bases sitting between them. CDR1 is MDHEN and CDR2 is SYDVKM in the germline V gene. Written as DNA, the CDR3 is TGTGCCAGCAGTCTCCTAGCATCTAGCACAGATACGCAGTATTTT. This sequence encodes CASSLLASSTDTQYF.

This clone was recorded only once. The rearrangement links TRBV4-2 to TRBJ2-1, with a weak D call TRBD1 (6 bases). The CDR3 covers 19 residues. Germline V gene sequence: CDR1 LGHNA, CDR2 YNFKEQ. Trimming removed 0 bases from V and 4 bases from J, with 22 bases in between. The CDR3: CASSQDPLVSTGIYNEQFF. The CDR3 DNA is TGTGCCAGCAGCCAAGATCCGCTAGTTAGTACAGGGATTTACAATGAGCAGTTCTTC.

On this clone itself: One end of the junction fails to match germline, which may point to a read error. The chain couples TRBV28 to TRBJ1-2; the D gene is possibly TRBD1 (6 bases). Looked up from germline, CDR1 is MDHEN and CDR2 is SYDVKM. The CDR3 runs 10 residues. CDR3 DNA: TGCGGGGGCAGCCTCCATGGCTACACCTTC. Protein product: CGGSLHGYTF.